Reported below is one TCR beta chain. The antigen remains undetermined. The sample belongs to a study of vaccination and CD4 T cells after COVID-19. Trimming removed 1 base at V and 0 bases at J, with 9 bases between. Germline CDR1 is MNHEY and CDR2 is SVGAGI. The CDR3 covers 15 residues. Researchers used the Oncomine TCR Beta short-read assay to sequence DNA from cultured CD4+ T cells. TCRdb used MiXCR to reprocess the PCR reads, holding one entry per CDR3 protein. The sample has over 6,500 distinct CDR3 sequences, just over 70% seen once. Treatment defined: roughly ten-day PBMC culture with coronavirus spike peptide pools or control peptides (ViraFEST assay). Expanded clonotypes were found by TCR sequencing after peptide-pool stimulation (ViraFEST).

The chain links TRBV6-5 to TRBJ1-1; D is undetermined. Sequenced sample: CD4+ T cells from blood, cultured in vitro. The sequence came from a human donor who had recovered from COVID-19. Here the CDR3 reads CASSYLKTMNTEAFF. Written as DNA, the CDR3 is TGTGCCAGCAGTTACTTGAAGACCATGAACACTGAAGCTTTCTTT.